This T cell receptor (beta chain) was documented in a study of tumor and adjacent non-tumor tissue in lung cancer. Across the whole study: There were some 11 adenocarcinoma, a couple of squamous cell carcinoma and 1 small cell lung cancer cases. Some 4.2 million productive TCRbeta reads were obtained per sample on average. Findings and caveats of the study: Tumor repertoires had a smaller top 100 clone share than normal lung. TCR diversity was significantly greater in tumor than normal lung tissue.

Three rounds of nested PCR, following a modified ARM-PCR protocol, produced the TCRbeta library. TCRdb used MiXCR to reprocess the multiplex PCR reads, holding one entry per CDR3 protein. Counted here are 85,000 or so distinct CDR3 sequences, 76% occurring once; the ten biggest clones make up 20% to 25%. On this clonotype: Its antigen is not identified. It may be a read error: a sequence one base away is much more abundant.

This sample's RNA came from whole unsorted tissue. More than 3 cm separated this lung sample from the edge of the tumor. The clonotype comes from a woman between 50 and 59 years old with non-small cell lung cancer. Source material: distant non-tumor lung tissue.

CDR3 nucleotide sequence: TGCAGAGTCCCCATCGGGGGGAACCAAGAGACCCAGTACTTC. Translating it yields CRVPIGGNQETQYF. The chain couples TRBV29-1 to TRBJ2-5; 7 nucleotides align to TRBD2. CDR1 and CDR2 from the germline V gene are SQVTM and ANQGSEA. This CDR3 is 14 amino acids long.